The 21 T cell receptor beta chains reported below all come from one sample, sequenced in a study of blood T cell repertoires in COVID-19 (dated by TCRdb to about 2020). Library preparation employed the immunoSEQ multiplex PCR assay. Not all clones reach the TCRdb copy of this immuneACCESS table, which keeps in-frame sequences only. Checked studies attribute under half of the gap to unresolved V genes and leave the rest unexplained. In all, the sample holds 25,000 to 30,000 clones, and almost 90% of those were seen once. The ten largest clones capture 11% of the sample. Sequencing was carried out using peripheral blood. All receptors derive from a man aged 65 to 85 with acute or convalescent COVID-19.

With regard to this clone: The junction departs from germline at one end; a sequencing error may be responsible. DNA for the CDR3: TGTGCCAGCAGCCTGCCCGACTTATCTGACAGCGTATTT. Translated, it gives CASSLPDLSDSVF. The chain is built from TRBV28 and TRBJ1-1, with D maybe TRBD1 (5 bases). CDR3 length equals 13 residues. The germline V gene has CDR1 MDHEN and CDR2 SYDVKM. Variable domain in full (rest from reference TRBV28 and TRBJ1-1): DVKVTQSSRYLVKRTGEKVFLECVQDMDHENMFWYRQDPGLGLRLIYFSYDVKMKEKGDIPEGYSVSREKKERFSLILESASTNQTSMYLCASSLPDLSDSVFGQGTRLTVV.

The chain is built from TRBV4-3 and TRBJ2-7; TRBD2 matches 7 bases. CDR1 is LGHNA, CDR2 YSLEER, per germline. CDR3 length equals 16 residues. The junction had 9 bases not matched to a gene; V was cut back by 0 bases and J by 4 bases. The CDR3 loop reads CASSQDRGGSRYEQYF. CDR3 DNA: TGCGCCAGCAGCCAAGATCGGGGCGGGAGTCGTTACGAGCAGTACTTC.

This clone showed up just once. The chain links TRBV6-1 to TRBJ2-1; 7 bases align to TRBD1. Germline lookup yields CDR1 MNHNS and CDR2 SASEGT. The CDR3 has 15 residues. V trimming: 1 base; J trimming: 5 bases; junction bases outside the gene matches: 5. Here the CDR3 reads CASSEVPGGNNEQFF. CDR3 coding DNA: TGTGCCAGCAGTGAAGTCCCAGGGGGTAACAATGAGCAGTTCTTC.

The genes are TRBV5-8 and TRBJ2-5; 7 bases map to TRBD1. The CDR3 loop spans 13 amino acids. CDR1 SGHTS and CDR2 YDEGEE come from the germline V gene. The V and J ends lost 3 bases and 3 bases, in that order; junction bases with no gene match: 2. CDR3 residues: CASSSTGEETQYF. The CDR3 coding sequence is TGTGCCAGCAGCTCTACAGGGGAAGAGACCCAGTACTTC.

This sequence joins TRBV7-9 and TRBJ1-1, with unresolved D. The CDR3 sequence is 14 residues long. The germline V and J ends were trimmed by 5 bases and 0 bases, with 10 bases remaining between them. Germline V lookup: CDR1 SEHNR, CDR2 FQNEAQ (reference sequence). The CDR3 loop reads CASSPPGMNTEAFF. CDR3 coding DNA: TGTGCCAGCAGCCCACCGGGAATGAACACTGAAGCTTTCTTT.

CDR3 in amino acids: CASSLGQGLREQFF. The CDR3, as DNA: TGCGCCAGCAGCTTGGGTCAGGGGTTACGTGAGCAGTTCTTC. J is TRBJ2-1 and V is TRBV5-1; tentatively, D is TRBD1 (6 bases). This CDR3 has 14 amino acids. Trimming left V 0 bases short and J 9 bases short, with 13 bases between. Germline CDR1 is SGHRS and CDR2 is YFSETQ.

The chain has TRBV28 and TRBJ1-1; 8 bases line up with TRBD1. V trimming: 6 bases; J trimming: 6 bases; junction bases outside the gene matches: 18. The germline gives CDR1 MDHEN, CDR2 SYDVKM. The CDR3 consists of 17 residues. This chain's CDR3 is CASSPGSRTGMIAEAFF. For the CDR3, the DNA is TGTGCCAGCAGCCCTGGATCCCGGACAGGGATGATTGCTGAAGCTTTCTTT.

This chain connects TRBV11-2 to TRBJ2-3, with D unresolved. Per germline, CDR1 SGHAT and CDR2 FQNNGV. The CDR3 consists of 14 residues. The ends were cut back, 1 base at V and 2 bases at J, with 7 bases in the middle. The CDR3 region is CASSLVGFTDTQYF. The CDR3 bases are TGTGCCAGCAGCTTAGTCGGGTTCACAGATACGCAGTATTTT. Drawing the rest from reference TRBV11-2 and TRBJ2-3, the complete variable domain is EAGVAQSPRYKIIEKRQSVAFWCNPISGHATLYWYQQILGQGPKLLIQFQNNGVVDDSQLPKDRFSAERLKGVDSTLKIQPAKLEDSAVYLCASSLVGFTDTQYFGPGTRLTVL.

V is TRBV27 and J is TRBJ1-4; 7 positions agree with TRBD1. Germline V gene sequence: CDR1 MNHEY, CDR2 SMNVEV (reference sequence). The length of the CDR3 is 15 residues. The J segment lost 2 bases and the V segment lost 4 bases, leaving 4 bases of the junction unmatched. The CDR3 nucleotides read TGTGCCAGCAGTTCAACACAGGGGACTAATGAAAAACTGTTTTTT. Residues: CASSSTQGTNEKLFF.

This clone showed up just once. The CDR3 coding sequence is TGTGCCATCAGTGAGTCGGGCGGGAGTAACGAGCAGTTCTTC. Translation gives CAISESGGSNEQFF. The J gene is TRBJ2-1, the V gene TRBV10-3, with TRBD2 matching over 7 bases. Germline V gene sequence: CDR1 ENHRY, CDR2 SYGVKD. V was pared by 0 bases and J by 10 bases, with 6 bases of the junction left unmatched. The CDR3 is 14 residues long.

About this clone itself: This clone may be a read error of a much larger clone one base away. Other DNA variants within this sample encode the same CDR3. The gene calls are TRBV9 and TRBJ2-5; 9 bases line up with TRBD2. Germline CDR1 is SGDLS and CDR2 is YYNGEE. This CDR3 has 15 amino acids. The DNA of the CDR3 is TGTCCCACCCGCGGCGGGGGGGGGCCCCAAGAGACCCAGTACTTC. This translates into CPTRGGGGPQETQYF. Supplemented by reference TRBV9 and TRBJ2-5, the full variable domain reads DSGVTQTPKHLITATGQRVTLRCSPRSGDLSVYWYQQSLDQGLQFLIQYYNGEERAKGNILERFSAQQFPDLHSELNLSSLELGDSALYFCPTRGGGGPQETQYFGPGTRLLVL.

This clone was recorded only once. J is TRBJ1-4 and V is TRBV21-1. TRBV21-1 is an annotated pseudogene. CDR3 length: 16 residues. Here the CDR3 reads CASSKACWEPNEKLFF. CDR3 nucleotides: TGTGCCAGCAGCAAGGCCTGCTGGGAGCCCAATGAAAAACTGTTTTTT.

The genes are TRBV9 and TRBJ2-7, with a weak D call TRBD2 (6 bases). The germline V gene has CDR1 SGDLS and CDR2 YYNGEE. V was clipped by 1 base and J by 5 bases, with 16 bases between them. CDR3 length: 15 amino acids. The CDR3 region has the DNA TGTGCCAGCAGCGTAAATGCGGGACTTGGCCACGAGCAGTACTTC. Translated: CASSVNAGLGHEQYF.

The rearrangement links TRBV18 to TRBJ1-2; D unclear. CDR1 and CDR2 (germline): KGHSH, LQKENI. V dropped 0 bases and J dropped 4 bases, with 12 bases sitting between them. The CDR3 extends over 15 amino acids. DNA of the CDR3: TGTGCCAGCTCACCACCCCGGAGCATAGGCTATGGCTACACCTTC. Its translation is CASSPPRSIGYGYTF.

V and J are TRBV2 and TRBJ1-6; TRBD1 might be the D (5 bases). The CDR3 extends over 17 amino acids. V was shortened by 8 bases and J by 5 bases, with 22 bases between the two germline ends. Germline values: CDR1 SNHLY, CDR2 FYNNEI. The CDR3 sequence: CASGSSGGTGDNSPLHF. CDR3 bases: TGTGCCAGCGGTAGCTCGGGCGGCACGGGGGATAATTCACCCCTCCACTTT.

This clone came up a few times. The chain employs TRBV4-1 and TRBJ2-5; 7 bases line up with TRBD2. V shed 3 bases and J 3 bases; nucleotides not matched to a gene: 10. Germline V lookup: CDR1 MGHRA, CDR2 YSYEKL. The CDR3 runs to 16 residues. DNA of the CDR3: TGCGCCAGCAGCCACAACACGGGACTACCCGAAGAGACCCAGTACTTC. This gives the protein CASSHNTGLPEETQYF.

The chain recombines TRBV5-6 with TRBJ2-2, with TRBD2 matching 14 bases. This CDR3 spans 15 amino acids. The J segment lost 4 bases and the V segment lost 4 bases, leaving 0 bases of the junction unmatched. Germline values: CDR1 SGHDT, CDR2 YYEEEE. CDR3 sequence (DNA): TGTGCCAGCAGCGGACTAGCGGGAGGCACCGGGGAGCTGTTTTTT. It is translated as CASSGLAGGTGELFF.

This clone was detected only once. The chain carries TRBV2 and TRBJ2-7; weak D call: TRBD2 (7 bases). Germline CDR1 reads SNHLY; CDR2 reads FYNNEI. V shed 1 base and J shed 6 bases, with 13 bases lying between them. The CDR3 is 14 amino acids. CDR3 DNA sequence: TGTGCCAGCAGTGAAGTCGTGAGGGGGGGCGAGCAGTACTTC. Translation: CASSEVVRGGEQYF.

CDR3 sequence: CATSRDWRNEQFF. In nucleotides, the CDR3 is TGTGCCACCAGCAGAGATTGGCGGAATGAGCAGTTCTTC. V is TRBV15 and J is TRBJ2-1; D remains unclear. V was trimmed by 0 bases and J by 7 bases, leaving 7 bases between them. In germline, CDR1 is LNHNV, CDR2 YYDKDF (reference sequence). The CDR3 contains 13 residues.

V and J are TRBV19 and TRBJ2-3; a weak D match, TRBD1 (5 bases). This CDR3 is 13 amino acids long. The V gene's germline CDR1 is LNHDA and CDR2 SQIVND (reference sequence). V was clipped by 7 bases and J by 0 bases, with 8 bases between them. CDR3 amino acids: CASKQESTDTQYF. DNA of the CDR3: TGTGCCAGTAAACAGGAGAGCACAGATACGCAGTATTTT.

The CDR3 DNA reads TGTGCCAGCAGTCTTGGGACATCTCAAGAGACCCAGTACTTC. This codes for CASSLGTSQETQYF. The chain recombines TRBV7-6 with TRBJ2-5, with D perhaps matching TRBD1 (6 bases). V was shortened by 6 bases and J by 2 bases, with 13 bases between the two germline ends. This CDR3 region has 14 residues. Looked up from germline, CDR1 is SGHVS and CDR2 is FNYEAQ.